These 32 T cell receptor beta chains share one sample of origin, sequenced in a study of vaccination and CD4 T cells after COVID-19. The treatment here: roughly 11-day PBMC culture with coronavirus spike peptide pools or control peptides (ViraFEST assay). These receptors have no identified antigens. CD4+ T cells that had been cultured provided DNA sequenced with the Oncomine TCR Beta short-read assay. A single record per CDR3 protein comes from TCRdb applying MiXCR to the PCR reads. The data contain about 19,000 distinct CDR3 sequences, about 56% of them singletons. The specimen sequenced was CD4+ T cells from blood, cultured in vitro. Receptors were obtained from a human donor who had recovered from COVID-19.

The chain couples TRBV20-1 to TRBJ2-7, with D tentatively TRBD2 (6 bases). CDR1 and CDR2 from the germline V gene are DFQATT and SNEGSKA (reference sequence). Trimming pared 3 bases from V and 2 bases from J, leaving 8 bases between. The CDR3 contains 12 residues. As DNA, the CDR3 is TGCAGTGCTAGCTTAGCGGCCTACGAGCAGTACTTC. The encoded protein is CSASLAAYEQYF.

The rearrangement uses TRBV9 and TRBJ2-3, with D possibly TRBD2 on 5 matching bases. The length of the CDR3 is 18 residues. Trimming cost V 4 bases and J 0 bases, with 21 bases left between them. Germline V gene lookup returns CDR1 SGDLS and CDR2 YYNGEE. For the CDR3, the DNA is TGTGCCAGCAGCCTTTCTCCCGCCCGGAGGACTAGCACAGATACGCAGTATTTT. This sequence encodes CASSLSPARRTSTDTQYF. The full variable domain, its missing parts supplied by reference TRBV9 and TRBJ2-3, is DSGVTQTPKHLITATGQRVTLRCSPRSGDLSVYWYQQSLDQGLQFLIQYYNGEERAKGNILERFSAQQFPDLHSELNLSSLELGDSALYFCASSLSPARRTSTDTQYFGPGTRLTVL.

V gene TRBV7-8 combines with J gene TRBJ2-1, with 11 positions matching TRBD2. V lost 1 base, J lost 8 bases, and 16 bases stayed unmatched. The CDR3 runs 19 residues. Germline-derived CDR1 and CDR2 are SGHVS and FQNEAQ. CDR3 nucleotides: TGTGCCAGCAGCTTAGTGTCGGGGAGGGCTAGCGGGAGGTTCGATGAGCAGTTCTTC. Translated, it gives CASSLVSGRASGRFDEQFF.

The V call is TRBV30, the J call TRBJ1-2, with no clear D. V was trimmed by 1 base and J by 0 bases, leaving 6 bases between them. Germline CDR1 GTSNPN, CDR2 SVGIG (reference sequence). The CDR3 contains 13 residues. CDR3: CAWSENSNYGYTF. DNA of the CDR3: TGTGCCTGGAGTGAGAACTCTAACTATGGCTACACCTTC.

This clonotype was seen a few times. This chain's CDR3 is CSGSPAPGELFF. In DNA form, the CDR3 reads TGCAGTGGATCCCCCGCCCCCGGGGAGCTGTTTTTT. V gene TRBV20-1 combines with J gene TRBJ2-2; D uncertain. V dropped 7 bases and J dropped 6 bases, with 12 bases sitting between them. CDR3 size: 12 residues. CDR1 is DFQATT and CDR2 is SNEGSKA in the germline V gene (reference sequence).

V gene TRBV24-1 combines with J gene TRBJ2-7, with D perhaps matching TRBD2 (5 bases). The CDR3 runs 13 residues. The germline V gene has CDR1 KGHDR and CDR2 SFDVKD. Trimming pared 4 bases from V and 6 bases from J, leaving 12 bases between. The CDR3 loop is CATSDGNGGEQYF. CDR3 DNA sequence: TGTGCCACCAGTGACGGGAACGGCGGCGAGCAGTACTTC.

V is TRBV28 and J is TRBJ1-1, with 7 bases fitting TRBD1. Germline V gene data show CDR1 as MDHEN and CDR2 as SYDVKM. This CDR3 comprises 15 residues. The V segment lost 4 bases and the J segment 4 bases; nucleotides outside the gene matches: 9. CDR3 nucleotide sequence: TGTGCCAGCAGTTCCCCCGGGACAGCTTTCACTGAAGCTTTCTTT. It yields the protein CASSSPGTAFTEAFF.

This clonotype turned up a few times. The chain combines TRBV2 with TRBJ1-5; the D is unclear. CDR1 and CDR2 (germline): SNHLY, FYNNEI. The CDR3 runs 15 residues. The V and J ends lost 0 bases and 7 bases respectively, with 13 bases between them. CDR3 loop: CASSEADGTRQPQHF. CDR3 bases: TGTGCCAGCAGTGAAGCGGACGGTACACGGCAGCCCCAGCATTTT.

This clonotype has more than one count but fewer than ten. The V gene is TRBV6-5, the J gene TRBJ1-5; D is unresolved. Deletions cut 2 bases from V and 2 bases from J, with 7 bases between. Germline V gene data show CDR1 as MNHEY and CDR2 as SVGAGI. The CDR3 is 14 residues long. The CDR3 nucleotides are TGTGCCAGCAGTTACGATAGGGGCAATCAGCCCCAGCATTTT. Its protein is CASSYDRGNQPQHF.

The V call is TRBV4-2, the J call TRBJ1-5; 7 nucleotides align to TRBD1. The CDR3 extends over 14 amino acids. Germline V CDR1 and CDR2: LGHNA, YNFKEQ. After removal of 8 bases from V and 7 bases from J, the junction contained 11 bases not matched to a gene. The CDR3 sequence: CASQPRQGDQPQHF. The CDR3 DNA is TGTGCCAGCCAGCCTAGACAGGGAGACCAGCCCCAGCATTTT.

This clonotype was detected a few times. In DNA, the CDR3 is TGTGCCAGCAGTCCCGGACAGCTCTATAATTCACCCCTCCACTTT. Translating it yields CASSPGQLYNSPLHF. The gene calls are TRBV28 and TRBJ1-6; a weak D match, TRBD1 (6 bases). The CDR3 extends over 15 amino acids. V was clipped by 5 bases and J by 3 bases, with 11 bases between them. Germline-derived CDR1 and CDR2 are MDHEN and SYDVKM.

This chain links TRBV10-3 with TRBJ1-2; D is undetermined. The length of the CDR3 is 12 residues. Germline V gives CDR1 ENHRY, CDR2 SYGVKD. The V end lost 9 bases, the J end lost 11 bases, and 19 bases lay between the germline ends. This chain's CDR3 is CAIGLGEGKYTF. CDR3 coding DNA: TGTGCCATAGGACTCGGGGAGGGAAAGTACACCTTC.

V usage is TRBV12-3 or TRBV12-4 and J usage is TRBJ2-7, with 9 bases that match TRBD2. This CDR3 has 15 amino acids. J lost 0 bases, V lost 6 bases, and 6 bases had no gene match. The CDR3 region has the DNA TGTGCCAGCAGGGGCCAGCGGGGGGCCTCCTACGAGCAGTACTTC. This codes for CASRGQRGASYEQYF.

The chain has TRBV7-6 and TRBJ2-1; TRBD1 aligns across 8 bases. The V gene end was trimmed by 2 bases and the J gene end by 10 bases; junction bases not matched to a gene: 10. The CDR3 covers 15 residues. Looked up from germline, CDR1 is SGHVS and CDR2 is FNYEAQ. The CDR3 sequence: CASSLSRTGTGEQFF. The CDR3 DNA is TGTGCCAGCAGCTTATCTCGGACAGGGACGGGCGAGCAGTTCTTC.

The genes are TRBV6-1 and TRBJ1-1; unclear D gene. CDR3 size: 13 residues. Germline V gives CDR1 MNHNS, CDR2 SASEGT. V was pared by 6 bases and J by 7 bases, with 15 bases between. The CDR3 sequence: CASRRPLAFEAFF. The CDR3 nucleotides read TGTGCCAGCAGGCGACCGCTTGCCTTTGAAGCTTTCTTT.

The chain joins TRBV20-1 to TRBJ1-5; D unclear. V gave up 0 bases and J gave up 1 base, with 4 bases separating them. Germline V gives CDR1 DFQATT, CDR2 SNEGSKA (reference sequence). CDR3 size: 13 residues. The CDR3 region is CSARDLSNQPQHF. CDR3 nucleotide sequence: TGCAGTGCTAGAGACCTCAGCAATCAGCCCCAGCATTTT.

The gene calls are TRBV20-1 and TRBJ1-1; D gene uncertain. The V end was cut by 5 bases, the J end by 3 bases, with 13 bases between. Germline CDR1 is DFQATT and CDR2 is SNEGSKA (reference sequence). The CDR3 is made up of 13 amino acids. The CDR3 sequence is CSAPLRGYTEAFF. DNA of the CDR3: TGCAGTGCTCCTCTACGAGGGTACACTGAAGCTTTCTTT.

Concerning this clonotype itself: A read error may produce the germline difference seen at one junction end. The chain combines TRBV6-2 or TRBV6-3 with TRBJ1-6; possibly TRBD1 for D (5 bases). There are 13 residues in the CDR3. CDR1 and CDR2 from the germline V gene are MNHEY and SVGEGT. For the CDR3, the DNA is TGTGCCAGCAGTTACGCCCGGGACTCACCCCTCCGCTTT. Its translation: CASSYARDSPLRF.

This clonotype was counted only a few times. CDR3 loop: CASSFGQGGSGYTF. The CDR3 DNA reads as TGTGCCAGCAGTTTCGGGCAGGGAGGTTCTGGCTACACCTTC. V and J are TRBV12-3 or TRBV12-4 and TRBJ1-2; tentative D call: TRBD1 (5 bases). V lost 3 bases, J lost 7 bases, and 15 bases lay in between. CDR3 length: 14 amino acids.

The chain couples TRBV19 to TRBJ1-6; no firm D call. Germline V CDR1 and CDR2: LNHDA, SQIVND (reference sequence). CDR3 size: 17 residues. V was pared by 5 bases and J by 8 bases, with 22 bases between. Here the CDR3 DNA reads TGTGCCAGTAGTCTCCGACCGGGAGCATGGATGGATTCACCCCTCCACTTT. Protein sequence: CASSLRPGAWMDSPLHF.

The table lists this clonotype with a count of one. The chain uses TRBV30 and TRBJ2-7; D may be TRBD1 (5 bases). There are 14 residues in the CDR3. The V end was cut by 0 bases, the J end by 7 bases, with 16 bases between. The germline V gene encodes CDR1 GTSNPN and CDR2 SVGIG (reference sequence). The CDR3 DNA reads TGTGCCTGGAGTGTACCGTGGGGATCAGGGGAGCAGTACTTC. Its protein product is CAWSVPWGSGEQYF.

J is TRBJ1-1 and V is TRBV27; D possibly corresponds to TRBD1 (6 bases). CDR1 MNHEY and CDR2 SMNVEV come from the germline V gene (reference sequence). The CDR3 loop spans 15 amino acids. The V end lost 3 bases, the J end lost 1 base, and 12 bases lay between the germline ends. In nucleotides, the CDR3 is TGTGCCAGCAGTTTCCCAGACAGGAGGAACACTGAAGCTTTCTTT. This translates into CASSFPDRRNTEAFF.

The gene calls are TRBV20-1 and TRBJ2-1; 7 bases are a match to TRBD2. V shed 5 bases, J shed 2 bases, and the junction held 6 bases outside the gene matches. The CDR3 is 14 residues long. Germline V lookup: CDR1 DFQATT, CDR2 SNEGSKA (reference sequence). This chain's CDR3 is CSARTRGAYNEQFF. DNA for the CDR3: TGCAGTGCTCGGACTAGGGGCGCCTACAATGAGCAGTTCTTC.

The CDR3 DNA follows: TGTGCCAGCAGTCAGGGACAGGGGTTGGGGGAGCAGTACTTC. Its translation: CASSQGQGLGEQYF. The rearrangement links TRBV6-1 to TRBJ2-7; 10 bases match TRBD1. From germline, CDR1 is MNHNS and CDR2 SASEGT. The CDR3 runs to 14 residues. Trimming took 5 bases from V and 7 from J; bases not matched to a gene: 8.

This chain joins TRBV6-4 and TRBJ2-3; 8 bases match TRBD2. CDR1 is MRHNA and CDR2 is SNTAGT in the germline V gene. CDR3 size: 15 residues. V trimming: 4 bases; J trimming: 2 bases; junction bases outside the gene matches: 5. CDR3 amino acids: CASSVTSGSTDTQYF. DNA for the CDR3: TGTGCCAGCAGTGTCACTAGCGGTTCCACAGATACGCAGTATTTT.

The rearrangement links TRBV28 to TRBJ2-7; the D is unclear. V shed 8 bases and J shed 6 bases, with 17 bases lying between them. The CDR3 loop spans 13 amino acids. The germline V gene has CDR1 MDHEN and CDR2 SYDVKM. As DNA, the CDR3 is TGTGCCAGCTCCCGCCTGGGAATCGGCGAGCAGTACTTC. It yields the protein CASSRLGIGEQYF.

The J gene is TRBJ1-2, the V gene TRBV6-1; D is unresolved. The CDR3 loop spans 12 amino acids. Germline-derived CDR1 and CDR2 are MNHNS and SASEGT. The V and J ends lost 5 bases and 8 bases respectively, with 12 bases between them. The CDR3 sequence: CASSREDGGYTF. In DNA form, the CDR3 reads TGTGCCAGCAGTAGGGAGGATGGGGGCTACACCTTC.

Comment on this clonotype: One end of the junction fails to match germline, which may point to a read error. The rearrangement links TRBV20-1 to TRBJ1-6; no reliable D call. Germline CDR1 reads DFQATT; CDR2 reads SNEGSKA (reference sequence). This CDR3 has 13 amino acids. CDR3 sequence: CSARSNYNSPLHF. The CDR3 region has the DNA TGCAGTGCTAGAAGCAACTATAATTCGCCCCTCCACTTT.

This sequence joins TRBV9 and TRBJ1-3, with D possibly being TRBD1 (6 bases). There are 17 residues in the CDR3. V lost 0 bases and J 2 bases, leaving 15 bases between the germline ends. CDR1 is SGDLS, CDR2 YYNGEE, per germline. CDR3: CASSVAEGRGAGNTIYF. The CDR3 nucleotides read TGTGCCAGCAGCGTAGCCGAGGGCAGGGGTGCTGGAAACACCATATATTTT.

The chain carries TRBV4-1 and TRBJ1-1; D is possibly TRBD1 (5 bases). Trimming took off 3 bases at V and 0 bases at J, with 14 bases between the two ends. The CDR3 spans 16 residues. The germline V gene has CDR1 MGHRA and CDR2 YSYEKL. DNA for the CDR3: TGCGCCAGCAGCCACCCGAGGGGAGGTCTGAACACTGAAGCTTTCTTT. Translation: CASSHPRGGLNTEAFF.

This clonotype was found a few times. The chain links TRBV4-1 to TRBJ1-2; 8 bases match TRBD1. CDR3 length: 13 amino acids. The V gene end was trimmed by 2 bases and the J gene end by 7 bases; junction bases not matched to a gene: 3. Germline lookup yields CDR1 MGHRA and CDR2 YSYEKL. The CDR3 here is CASSQQGAGGYTF. In nucleotides, the CDR3 is TGCGCCAGCAGCCAACAGGGGGCTGGTGGCTACACCTTC.

The chain carries TRBV20-1 and TRBJ1-4; D gene uncertain. CDR3 length: 11 residues. From germline, CDR1 is DFQATT and CDR2 SNEGSKA (reference sequence). V lost 6 bases to trimming and J lost 8 bases, with 10 bases between them. The CDR3 here is CSAVFTEKLFF. CDR3 nucleotides: TGCAGTGCCGTATTTACAGAAAAACTGTTTTTT.